This entry features one T cell receptor beta chain sequence. The count of this clone is one. It has no known antigen specificity. No much larger clone exists at a distance of one base, and base qualities are not known. The data belong to a study of shared clonotypes between healthy human individuals (dated by TCRdb to the early 2020s). About the study as a whole: Three men and two women, aged 18 to 49 years, made up the cohort. For each donor, CD4 naive and CD4 memory were each run on three plates, CD8 naive on two plates, and CD8 memory on one plate. To estimate repertoire size and how much clonotypes are shared between individuals, the study performed deep sequencing of blood TCR repertoires from about five healthy adults. To increase sequencing depth and limit assay-specific biases, TCR repertoire library preparation and sequencing were carried out by different laboratories using diverse techniques. Each donor's leukapheresis produced roughly between roughly 0.85 and 10 billion PBMCs.

The donors were healthy, HIV-negative adults with no recently reported acute infections or vaccinations. All donors were Caucasian adults living in Nashville, Tennessee, USA. CD4+ T cells were enriched by magnetic negative selection, after which naive cells were positively selected on CD45RA and the negative fraction was taken as the memory subset. Blood was collected by leukapheresis, and PBMCs were isolated by Ficoll-Histopaque density gradient centrifugation and then cryopreserved in liquid nitrogen vapor phase. Purity and quantity of every magnetically sorted T cell population were checked by analytical flow cytometry. Genomic DNA was isolated from each sorted fraction and quantified by UV absorbance on a Nanodrop 2000c. Using the deep immunoSEQ assay, TCR CDR3 regions were amplified from genomic DNA by multiplex PCR. For each cell subset, the extracted genomic DNA was distributed evenly across all wells of several immunoSEQ 96-well plates, and each plate served as one replicate. Each replicate PCR for sorted subsets received about 200 ng genomic DNA, equal to roughly 29,000 T cell genomes. The purified libraries were quantified using a Qubit 3.0 fluorometer, sized with a Bioanalyzer 2100, and then quantified again using the KAPA Library Quantification kit. Every immunoSEQ 96-well plate was sequenced on a separate single-read 150-cycle Illumina NextSeq 550 flow cell. In the authors' own workflow: Because the immunoSEQ output held only junctional sequences and lacked quality scores, the filtering could not match the filtering applied to full-length reads. To assign V/J genes and CDR3, sequences were annotated using PyIR, a Python wrapper for IgBLAST v1.9, with IMGT germline references. Reads were removed for weak V/J assignments (E-value above 1e-6), missing CDR3, stop codons, out-of-frame junctions, or ambiguous translated residues. V3J clonotypes were defined as sequences sharing an identical inferred V gene, J gene, and CDR3 amino acid sequence. To compute the percentage overlap between repertoires, the number of shared unique clonotypes was divided by the size of the smaller repertoire. Three approaches were used to assess repertoire richness: RTK rarefaction, the Chao1 estimator, and Recon v2.1 estimates of unobserved clonotypes. Generation probabilities were computed with OLGA for all TCRbeta clonotypes obtained by the gDNA method from a handful of donors. In TCRdb, the immuneACCESS table is reduced to in-frame sequences with V and J assigned. These tables do not hold every clone; where another copy was compared, an unresolved V gene accounts for under half, and the others remain unexplained. Clone size and the V and J calls come from that table; the DNA yielded D and trimming. In this sample the table shows about 2.4 million clones, approximately 93% of which occur a single time. The ten largest clones add up to about 0.34% of the sample.

General conclusions and limits of the study: Because the study included a small number of donors, the genetic and exposure-history diversity represented was limited. Based on pairwise subsampling, the degree of clonotype sharing among donors was expected to be affected by sequencing depth. When several donors were compared, the shared fraction of clonotypes was around 5% for naive CD4, around 4% for naive CD8, roughly 2.3% for memory CD4, and roughly 0.43% for memory CD8. Larger estimated clonotype richness was generally found for naive subsets than for memory subsets. Even with the large sequencing depth, rarefaction of the sorted-subset datasets indicated that sequencing was incomplete. Clonotypes shared by all four sorted-subset donors showed higher generation probabilities than non-shared clonotypes. Sampling was restricted to blood, and TCR repertoires in tissue are likely to differ from TCR repertoires in blood.

The germline V gene gives CDR1 as KGHSH and CDR2 as LQKENI. V is cut by 1 base and J by 2 bases, and the space between the germline ends is 18 bases. Measured from the cysteine to the phenylalanine, the CDR3 is 19 residues long. Only the CDR3 portion is preserved as DNA: 57 bases, with reading frame beginning at the first base. This clonotype originated in a man aged 18-30 years in good health. Some clones in this sample may be carry-over from other donors' samples. Sequenced: naive CD4+ T cells from PBMCs. In the paper's terms, the cell subset or site label means: CD45RA+ positively selected. The chain employs TRBV18 and TRBJ2-6; the best D guess is TRBD2, with 7 bases matching. The nucleotide sequence reads TGTGCCAGCTCACCACGTCGGGGGGCGCAAGGCCCTGGGGCCAACGTCCTGACTTTC. This yields the protein CASSPRRGAQGPGANVLTF.